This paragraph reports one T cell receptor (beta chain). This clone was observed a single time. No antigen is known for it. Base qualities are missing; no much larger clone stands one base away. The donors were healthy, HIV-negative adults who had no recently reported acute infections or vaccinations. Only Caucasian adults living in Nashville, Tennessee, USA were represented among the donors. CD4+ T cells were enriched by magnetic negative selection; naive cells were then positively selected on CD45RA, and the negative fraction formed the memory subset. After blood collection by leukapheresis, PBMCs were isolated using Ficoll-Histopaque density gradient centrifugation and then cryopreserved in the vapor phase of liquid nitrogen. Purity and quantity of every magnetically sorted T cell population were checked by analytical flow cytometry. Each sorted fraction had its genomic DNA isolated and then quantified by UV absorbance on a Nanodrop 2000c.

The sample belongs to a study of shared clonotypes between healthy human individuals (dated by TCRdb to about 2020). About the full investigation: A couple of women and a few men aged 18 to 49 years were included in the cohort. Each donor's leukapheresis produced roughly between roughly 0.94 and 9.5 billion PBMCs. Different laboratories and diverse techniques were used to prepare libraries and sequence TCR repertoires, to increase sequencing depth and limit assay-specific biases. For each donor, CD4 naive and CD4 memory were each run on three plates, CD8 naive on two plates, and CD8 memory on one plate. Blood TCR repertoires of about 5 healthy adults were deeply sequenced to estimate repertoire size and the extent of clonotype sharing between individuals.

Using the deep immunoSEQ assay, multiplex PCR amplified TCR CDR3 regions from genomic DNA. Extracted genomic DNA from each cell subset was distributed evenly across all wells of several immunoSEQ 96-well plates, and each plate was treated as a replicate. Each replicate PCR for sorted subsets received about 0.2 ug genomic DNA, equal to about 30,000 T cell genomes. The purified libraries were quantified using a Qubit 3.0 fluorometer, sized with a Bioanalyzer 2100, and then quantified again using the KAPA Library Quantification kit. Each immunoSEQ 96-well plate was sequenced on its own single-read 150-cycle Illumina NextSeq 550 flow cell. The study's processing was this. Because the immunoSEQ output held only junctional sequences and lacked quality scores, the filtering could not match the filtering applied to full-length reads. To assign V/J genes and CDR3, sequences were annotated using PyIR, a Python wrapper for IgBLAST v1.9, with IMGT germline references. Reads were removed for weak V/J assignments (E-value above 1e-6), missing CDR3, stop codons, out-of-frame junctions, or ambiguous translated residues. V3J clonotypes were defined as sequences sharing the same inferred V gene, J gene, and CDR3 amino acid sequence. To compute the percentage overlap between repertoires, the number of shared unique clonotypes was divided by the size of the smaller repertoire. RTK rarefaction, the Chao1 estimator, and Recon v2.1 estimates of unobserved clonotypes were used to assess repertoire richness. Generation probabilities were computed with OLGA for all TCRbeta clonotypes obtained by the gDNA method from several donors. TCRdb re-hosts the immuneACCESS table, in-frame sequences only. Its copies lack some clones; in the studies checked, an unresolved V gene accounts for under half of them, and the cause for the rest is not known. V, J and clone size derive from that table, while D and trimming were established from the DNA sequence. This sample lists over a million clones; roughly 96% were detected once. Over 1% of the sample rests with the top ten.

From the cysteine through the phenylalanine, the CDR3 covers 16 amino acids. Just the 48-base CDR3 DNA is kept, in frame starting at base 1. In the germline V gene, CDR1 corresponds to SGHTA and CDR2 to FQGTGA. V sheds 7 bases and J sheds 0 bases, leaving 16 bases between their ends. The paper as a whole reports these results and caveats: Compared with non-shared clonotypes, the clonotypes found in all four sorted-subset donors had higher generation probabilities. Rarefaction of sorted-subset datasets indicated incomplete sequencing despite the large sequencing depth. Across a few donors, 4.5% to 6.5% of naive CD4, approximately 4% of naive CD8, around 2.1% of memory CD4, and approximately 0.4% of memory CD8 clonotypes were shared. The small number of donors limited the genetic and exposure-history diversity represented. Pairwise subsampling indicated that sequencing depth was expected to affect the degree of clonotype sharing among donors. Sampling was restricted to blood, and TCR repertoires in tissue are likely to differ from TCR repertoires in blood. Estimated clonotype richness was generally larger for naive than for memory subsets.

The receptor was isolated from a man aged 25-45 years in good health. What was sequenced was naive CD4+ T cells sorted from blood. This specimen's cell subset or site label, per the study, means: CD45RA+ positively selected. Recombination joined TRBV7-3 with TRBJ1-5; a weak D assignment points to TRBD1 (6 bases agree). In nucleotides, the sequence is TGTGCCAGCACCCCGGGACAACAGTATAGCAATCAGCCCCAGCATTTT. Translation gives CASTPGQQYSNQPQHF.